This TCR beta chain was captured by sequencing in a study of T cells in Graves' hyperthyroidism and ophthalmopathy. Study-level points and caveats: Clonotypes that were expanded in thyroid above 0.001 mostly appeared in blood too.

Exclusion of a patient resulted from uncontrolled infection, other autoimmune disease, pregnancy or lactation. The CDR3 sequence is 13 residues long. The V segment lost 6 bases and the J segment 15 bases; nucleotides outside the gene matches: 10. CDR1 and CDR2 (germline): MNHNS, SASEGT. This clonotype showed up many times. Its antigen is unidentified. Amplification targeted TCR beta CDR3 regions from RNA transcripts. A set of HTBI primers served as the primers for a first-round RT-PCR of the TCR CDR3. In TCRdb, the multiplex PCR reads were re-called with MiXCR into one record per CDR3 protein. This table holds about 350,000 distinct CDR3 sequences, 15% to 20% found once.

Sequencing was carried out using blood. The chain recombines TRBV6-1 with TRBJ2-4, with 11 bases identical to TRBD2. This receptor was identified in a woman aged 35 to 49 with Graves' ophthalmopathy. The CDR3 DNA reads TGTGCCAGCAGGGAGACTAGCGGGACTAAATGGTACTTC. This codes for CASRETSGTKWYF.